One sample yielded the 29 T cell receptor beta chains listed below, sequenced in a study of T cell repertoires in cytomegalovirus infection. TCRdb reprocessed the reads via MiXCR and lists one record per CDR3 protein. The sample carries about 270,000 distinct CDR3 sequences, approximately 22% recorded once. Which antigens these TCRs recognize remains unknown. Sequences were derived from cultured PBMCs, sampled from culture after CMV antigen stimulation. Receptor source: a human donor in good health (CMV status not recorded). Some clones in this sample may be carry-over from other donors' samples.

This clonotype was recorded a few times. The chain uses TRBV7-2 and TRBJ1-2; no clear D. The germline gives CDR1 SGHTA, CDR2 FQGNSA. V lost 3 bases, J lost 0 bases, and 5 bases lay in between. The CDR3 extends over 13 amino acids. Here the CDR3 reads CASSLASNYGYTF. In DNA, the CDR3 is TGTGCCAGCAGCTTGGCCTCTAACTATGGCTACACCTTC.

This clonotype was seen at least ten times. The chain is built from TRBV12-3 or TRBV12-4 and TRBJ2-3; TRBD2 matches at 8 bases. The CDR3 sequence is 17 residues long. The trim removed 6 bases at V and 4 bases at J, leaving 15 bases unmatched. DNA of the CDR3: TGTGCCAGCAGCATCCGGGAGGGAACCCCGCGATCAGATACGCAGTATTTT. Amino acids: CASSIREGTPRSDTQYF.

This clonotype occurred a few times. The CDR3 region has the DNA TGTGCCAGCAGCAACGGACCGTACCAAGAGACCCAGTACTTC. This gives the protein CASSNGPYQETQYF. This rearrangement joins TRBV7-2 to TRBJ2-5; D is ambiguous. This CDR3 spans 14 amino acids. The V end lost 5 bases, the J end lost 0 bases, and 10 bases lay between the germline ends. Looked up from germline, CDR1 is SGHTA and CDR2 is FQGNSA.

This clonotype has a count of ten or more. The rearrangement joins TRBV12-3 or TRBV12-4 to TRBJ1-1; perhaps TRBD1 as D (5 bases). V was cut by 5 bases and J by 7 bases, with 11 bases left in between. This CDR3 has 12 amino acids. The chain's CDR3 is CASSVGPSEAFF. As DNA, the CDR3 is TGTGCCAGCAGTGTGGGACCGAGTGAAGCTTTCTTT.

The chain is built from TRBV4-3 and TRBJ2-7; maybe TRBD2 (7 bases). Germline V lookup: CDR1 LGHNA, CDR2 YSLEER. The CDR3 is 15 amino acids. V was shortened by 2 bases and J by 5 bases, with 16 bases between the two germline ends. This CDR3 reads CASSQRGGRADEQYF. The DNA of the CDR3 is TGCGCCAGCAGCCAAAGGGGGGGAAGGGCTGACGAGCAGTACTTC.

This clonotype was counted only a few times. V is TRBV19 and J is TRBJ2-7; 7 bases agree with TRBD1. CDR3 length: 16 amino acids. CDR1 and CDR2 from the germline V gene are LNHDA and SQIVND (reference sequence). The V gene end was trimmed by 6 bases and the J gene end by 4 bases; junction bases not matched to a gene: 15. The CDR3 sequence is CASRPPLSTGMYEQYF. The CDR3 nucleotides are TGTGCCAGTAGGCCCCCCCTTTCGACAGGGATGTACGAGCAGTACTTC.

This clonotype was picked up a small number of times. The rearrangement joins TRBV7-2 to TRBJ1-1; 7 positions agree with TRBD1. The V gene end was trimmed by 4 bases and the J gene end by 4 bases; junction bases not matched to a gene: 9. Germline V lookup: CDR1 SGHTA, CDR2 FQGNSA. This CDR3 is built from 15 residues. The CDR3 sequence: CASSSGGIRSTEAFF. CDR3 nucleotide sequence: TGTGCCAGCAGCTCAGGGGGGATAAGGAGCACTGAAGCTTTCTTT. Full variable domain (missing parts from reference TRBV7-2 and TRBJ1-1): GAGVSQSPSNKVTEKGKDVELRCDPISGHTALYWYRQSLGQGLEFLIYFQGNSAPDKSGLPSDRFSAERTGGSVSTLTIQRTQQEDSAVYLCASSSGGIRSTEAFFGQGTRLTVV.

This clonotype was counted at least ten times. The chain couples TRBV7-6 to TRBJ2-1; 10 nucleotides align to TRBD2. CDR3 length: 15 amino acids. Per the germline V gene, CDR1 is SGHVS and CDR2 is FNYEAQ. The V segment lost 5 bases and the J segment 8 bases; nucleotides outside the gene matches: 9. CDR3 DNA sequence: TGTGCCAGCAGCGACCCTAGCGGGAGTGGGGATGAGCAGTTCTTC. Protein product: CASSDPSGSGDEQFF.

This clonotype occurred many times. The chain recombines TRBV6-2 or TRBV6-3 with TRBJ2-1, with a possible D match to TRBD2 (5 bases). V was pared by 6 bases and J by 5 bases, with 17 bases between. The length of the CDR3 is 15 residues. Germline CDR1 MNHEY, CDR2 SVGEGT. DNA of the CDR3: TGTGCCAGCAGCCCCCGGAGGCCTCAGAACAATGAGCAGTTCTTC. Protein: CASSPRRPQNNEQFF.

This clonotype has a count of ten or more. CDR3 region: CASRPARETQYF. DNA for the CDR3: TGTGCCAGCAGGCCCGCGAGGGAGACCCAGTACTTC. The rearrangement links TRBV7-9 to TRBJ2-5; no reliable D call. Germline CDR1 reads SEHNR; CDR2 reads FQNEAQ (reference sequence). The ends were cut back, 6 bases at V and 5 bases at J, with 10 bases in the middle. The CDR3 covers 12 residues.

The J gene is TRBJ2-1, the V gene TRBV12-5; TRBD1 agrees at 7 bases. The V and J ends lost 4 bases and 5 bases, in that order; junction bases with no gene match: 14. Per the germline V gene, CDR1 is LGHNT and CDR2 is FRNRAP. The CDR3 loop spans 17 amino acids. The CDR3 DNA follows: TGTGCTAGTGGTTGGGCCACGCGGACAGGTTTGAACAATGAGCAGTTCTTC. Amino acids: CASGWATRTGLNNEQFF. Combining the CDR3 with reference TRBV12-5 and TRBJ2-1 gives the whole variable domain DARVTQTPRHKVTEMGQEVTMRCQPILGHNTVFWYRQTMMQGLELLAYFRNRAPLDDSGMPKDRFSAEMPDATLATLKIQPSEPRDSAVYFCASGWATRTGLNNEQFFGPGTRLTVL.

This chain joins TRBV12-5 and TRBJ1-5; D perhaps matches TRBD1 (5 bases). Germline V lookup: CDR1 LGHNT, CDR2 FRNRAP. The germline V and J ends were trimmed by 5 bases and 4 bases, with 15 bases remaining between them. CDR3 size: 15 residues. The CDR3 loop is CASGPGTGSNQPQHF. The CDR3 nucleotides are TGTGCTAGTGGTCCCGGCACAGGAAGTAATCAGCCCCAGCATTTT.

The rearrangement links TRBV4-1 to TRBJ1-1; D perhaps matches TRBD1 (6 bases). The CDR3 totals 16 residues. V was cut by 2 bases and J by 1 base, with 14 bases left in between. Germline assignment: CDR1 MGHRA and CDR2 YSYEKL. For the CDR3, the DNA is TGCGCCAGCAGCCAACCTCCAGCGGGGGCGAACACTGAAGCTTTCTTT. This translates into CASSQPPAGANTEAFF.

Ten or more counts support this clonotype. The chain employs TRBV3-1 and TRBJ2-1, with 8 nucleotides matching TRBD2. Germline trimming cut 4 bases from V and 6 bases from J; bases unmatched to any gene: 5. Germline lookup yields CDR1 LGHDT and CDR2 YNNKEL (reference sequence). This CDR3 is built from 14 residues. CDR3 sequence reads: CASSLLTSGNEQFF. DNA of the CDR3: TGTGCCAGCAGCCTCCTTACTAGCGGCAATGAGCAGTTCTTC.

V is TRBV27 and J is TRBJ2-7; tentatively, D is TRBD2 (6 bases). Germline-derived CDR1 and CDR2 are MNHEY and SMNVEV (reference sequence). This CDR3 is 14 amino acids long. V lost 5 bases, J lost 3 bases, and 14 bases lay in between. CDR3 coding DNA: TGTGCCAGCAGTGGGGGACTCCAATACTACGAGCAGTACTTC. Its protein product is CASSGGLQYYEQYF.

The table lists this clonotype with a few counts. In nucleotides, the CDR3 is TGTGCCACCAGCGGGGGACTAGCGGGAGGGCCCAGGAGCACAGATACGCAGTATTTT. Its translation: CATSGGLAGGPRSTDTQYF. The chain recombines TRBV15 with TRBJ2-3; 16 nucleotides match TRBD2. The V gene end was trimmed by 5 bases and the J gene end by 0 bases; junction bases not matched to a gene: 8. Looked up from germline, CDR1 is LNHNV and CDR2 is YYDKDF (reference sequence). The CDR3 is 19 amino acids.

This rearrangement joins TRBV2 to TRBJ2-5, with a tentative D call TRBD2 (6 bases). This CDR3 spans 12 amino acids. The germline V gene has CDR1 SNHLY and CDR2 FYNNEI. Trimming shortened V by 9 bases and J by 2 bases, and 10 bases separated the two germline ends. The CDR3 loop is CASGTEQETQYF. Here the CDR3 DNA reads TGTGCCAGTGGGACTGAACAAGAGACCCAGTACTTC. The complete variable domain, with remaining parts taken from reference TRBV2 and TRBJ2-5, reads EPEVTQTPSHQVTQMGQEVILRCVPISNHLYFYWYRQILGQKVEFLVSFYNNEISEKSEIFDDQFSVERPDGSNFTLKIRSTKLEDSAMYFCASGTEQETQYFGPGTRLLVL.

J is TRBJ1-5 and V is TRBV7-8, with TRBD1 identical over 10 bases. There are 18 residues in the CDR3. V lost 4 bases and J lost 1; bases outside the gene matches: 10. Germline lookup yields CDR1 SGHVS and CDR2 FQNEAQ. CDR3 bases: TGTGCCAGCAGCTCCCCACAACCGGACAGGGGGAGCAATCAGCCCCAGCATTTT. Its translation: CASSSPQPDRGSNQPQHF.

The rearrangement uses TRBV18 and TRBJ2-3, with D possibly matching TRBD1 (6 bases). In germline, CDR1 is KGHSH, CDR2 LQKENI. V lost 5 bases, J lost 6 bases, and 21 bases lay in between. The CDR3 extends over 16 amino acids. CDR3 residues: CASSSQTGRLGDTQYF. The CDR3 DNA reads as TGTGCCAGCTCATCGCAGACAGGCCGCTTGGGGGATACGCAGTATTTT. The variable domain in full, with the rest retrieved from reference TRBV18 and TRBJ2-3, is NAGVMQNPRHLVRRRGQEARLRCSPMKGHSHVYWYRQLPEEGLKFMVYLQKENIIDESGMPKERFSAEFPKEGPSILRIQQVVRGDSAAYFCASSSQTGRLGDTQYFGPGTRLTVL.

The CDR3 DNA follows: TGTGCCAGCAGTCCAACAGGGTTTAGCAATCAGCCCCAGCATTTT. Encoded protein: CASSPTGFSNQPQHF. This chain uses TRBV6-1 with TRBJ1-5; D might be TRBD1 (6 bases). Trimming stripped 5 bases from V and 0 bases from J, with 11 bases between. The CDR3 spans 15 residues. The germline V gene has CDR1 MNHNS and CDR2 SASEGT.

In this sample, this clonotype turned up a few times. The genes are TRBV7-2 and TRBJ2-5, with unresolved D. The CDR3 spans 13 residues. V was trimmed by 5 bases and J by 3 bases, leaving 10 bases between them. The germline V gene has CDR1 SGHTA and CDR2 FQGNSA. The CDR3 region has the DNA TGTGCCAGCAGCGGGCTGGGGAAAGAGACCCAGTACTTC. It is translated as CASSGLGKETQYF.

J is TRBJ1-5 and V is TRBV19; no definite D call. Germline V gene lookup returns CDR1 LNHDA and CDR2 SQIVND (reference sequence). The CDR3 spans 13 residues. V was clipped by 6 bases and J by 5 bases, with 11 bases between them. CDR3: CASRLGGDQPQHF. The CDR3 bases are TGTGCCAGTAGACTGGGTGGGGATCAGCCCCAGCATTTT.

The chain uses TRBV15 and TRBJ1-5; 7 bases align to TRBD1. This CDR3 is 15 amino acids long. Germline assignment: CDR1 LNHNV and CDR2 YYDKDF (reference sequence). With 3 bases clipped from V and 2 bases from J, the junction kept 4 bases outside the gene matches. The CDR3 coding sequence is TGTGCCACCAGCAGGGGACAGATCGGCAATCAGCCCCAGCATTTT. Its translation: CATSRGQIGNQPQHF.

This clonotype appeared once. The rearrangement joins TRBV10-3 to TRBJ1-2; tentatively, D is TRBD1 (5 bases). Germline assignment: CDR1 ENHRY and CDR2 SYGVKD. This CDR3 contains 16 residues. The V end lost 2 bases, the J end lost 4 bases, and 17 bases lay between the germline ends. CDR3 nucleotides: TGTGCCATCAGTGAGGATGGGGCAGCCAGAAGCTATGGCTACACCTTC. This translates into CAISEDGAARSYGYTF.

Many counts were recorded for this clonotype. The chain carries TRBV20-1 and TRBJ2-3, with D perhaps matching TRBD1 (6 bases). CDR3 length: 16 amino acids. The V gene's germline CDR1 is DFQATT and CDR2 SNEGSKA (reference sequence). V shed 2 bases and J shed 2 bases, with 17 bases lying between them. This CDR3 is CSARPMIQGPTDTQYF. The CDR3 nucleotides read TGCAGTGCTAGACCAATGATACAGGGTCCCACAGATACGCAGTATTTT.

The table lists this clonotype with many counts. This chain connects TRBV7-2 to TRBJ2-3; the match to TRBD1 covers 9 bases. Germline V gene sequence: CDR1 SGHTA, CDR2 FQGNSA. The CDR3 is 15 amino acids. The trim removed 5 bases at V and 2 bases at J, leaving 5 bases unmatched. CDR3 loop: CASSMTGGPTDTQYF. CDR3 sequence (DNA): TGTGCCAGCAGCATGACAGGGGGACCCACAGATACGCAGTATTTT.

This clonotype occurred many times. The V call is TRBV7-2, the J call TRBJ1-3; D call uncertain. The CDR3 length is 14 residues. Germline CDR1 reads SGHTA; CDR2 reads FQGNSA. V was trimmed by 4 bases and J by 2 bases, leaving 9 bases between them. DNA for the CDR3: TGTGCCAGCAGCTACCACGGGGCTGGAAACACCATATATTTT. This codes for CASSYHGAGNTIYF.

This clonotype has ten or more counts. This chain links TRBV6-2 or TRBV6-3 with TRBJ2-7; the match to TRBD2 covers 8 bases. The V gene's germline CDR1 is MNHEY and CDR2 SVGEGT. Trimming took 6 bases from V and 4 from J; bases not matched to a gene: 11. CDR3 length: 15 residues. CDR3 in DNA: TGTGCCAGCAGACCTCCGGGAGGGGGGTCGTACGAGCAGTACGTC. Residues: CASRPPGGGSYEQYV.

The CDR3 DNA sequence: TGTGCCAGCAGTTCCTTGACAGGGGACGGCTACACCTTC. Its protein product is CASSSLTGDGYTF. The rearrangement uses TRBV27 and TRBJ1-2; TRBD1 matches 8 bases. The length of the CDR3 is 13 residues. Germline V gene data show CDR1 as MNHEY and CDR2 as SMNVEV (reference sequence). V was pared by 4 bases and J by 8 bases, with 6 bases of the junction left unmatched.